Below, 28 T cell receptor beta chains from the same sample are listed, as sequenced in a study of Ad26.COV2.S vaccination and SARS-CoV-2 variants. Clones were read by immunoSEQ multiplex PCR, and TCRdb kept only the in-frame ones, dropping some. The data show 150,000 to 200,000 clones, 87% seen once. The material was peripheral blood, obtained after recovery from COVID-19. These receptors all come from a human donor who had recovered from COVID-19.

Details on this clone: This same CDR3 is encoded by further DNA sequences in the sample. The chain carries TRBV30 and TRBJ2-5, with D perhaps TRBD2 (5 bases). V dropped 0 bases and J dropped 7 bases, with 6 bases sitting between them. Germline CDR1 GTSNPN, CDR2 SVGIG (reference sequence). The CDR3 is 11 residues long. DNA for the CDR3: TGTGCCTGGAGTGTACGGGGGACCCAGTACTTC. Amino acid sequence: CAWSVRGTQYF.

The rearrangement uses TRBV19 and TRBJ2-7; weak D call: TRBD2 (5 bases). Germline CDR1 LNHDA, CDR2 SQIVND (reference sequence). V was pared by 3 bases and J by 0 bases, with 9 bases between. The CDR3 has 14 amino acids. The CDR3 loop is CASSMGADSYEQYF. Here the CDR3 DNA reads TGTGCCAGTAGTATGGGAGCGGACTCCTACGAGCAGTACTTC.

A remark on this clone: Distinct nucleotide sequences in the sample also encode this CDR3. This chain links TRBV5-1 with TRBJ2-7; 9 bases match TRBD1. Germline assignment: CDR1 SGHRS and CDR2 YFSETQ. The V gene end was trimmed by 5 bases and the J gene end by 1 base; junction bases not matched to a gene: 4. This CDR3 is 14 amino acids long. In DNA, the CDR3 is TGCGCCAGCAGTTCCGGGACAGGGTCCTACGAGCAGTACTTC. Its protein product is CASSSGTGSYEQYF.

V usage is TRBV5-1 and J usage is TRBJ2-1, with TRBD2 matching over 13 bases. J lost 9 bases, V lost 0 bases, and 9 bases had no gene match. Per germline, CDR1 SGHRS and CDR2 YFSETQ. The CDR3 totals 17 residues. The DNA of the CDR3 is TGCGCCAGCAGCTTGGCGGGGACTAGCGGGAAAGGGGGTGAGCAGTTCTTC. Protein sequence: CASSLAGTSGKGGEQFF.

In nucleotides, the CDR3 is TGTGCCAGCTCACCAGAACAGGGGGCGAATAATCAGCCCCAGCATTTT. The encoded protein is CASSPEQGANNQPQHF. V usage is TRBV18 and J usage is TRBJ1-5, with 9 bases identical to TRBD1. V dropped 2 bases and J dropped 4; count of bases not matched to a gene: 6. The CDR3 extends over 16 amino acids. CDR1 KGHSH and CDR2 LQKENI come from the germline V gene.

Only one count was recorded for this clone. V gene TRBV9 combines with J gene TRBJ2-7; 7 nucleotides match TRBD2. V was clipped by 4 bases and J by 2 bases; unmatched bases: 9. CDR3 length: 15 amino acids. CDR1 and CDR2 (germline): SGDLS, YYNGEE. The CDR3 here is CASSPPGSGTYEQYF. In nucleotides, the CDR3 is TGTGCCAGCAGCCCCCCGGGGAGCGGGACCTACGAGCAGTACTTC.

This clone appeared once. V is TRBV12-3 or TRBV12-4 and J is TRBJ1-1; D uncertain. The V and J ends lost 8 bases and 0 bases respectively, with 10 bases between them. CDR3 length: 13 residues. The CDR3 loop reads CASGHTVNTEAFF. CDR3 in DNA: TGTGCCAGCGGTCATACAGTGAACACTGAAGCTTTCTTT.

Here the CDR3 DNA reads TGTGCCAGCAGCCAAGGGACAGGGGCAATGAACACTGAAGCTTTCTTT. Residues: CASSQGTGAMNTEAFF. V is TRBV3-1 (or the pseudogene TRBV3-2) and J is TRBJ1-1; 9 bases are shared with TRBD1. The germline V gene has CDR1 LGHDT and CDR2 YNNKEL (reference sequence). The CDR3 loop spans 16 amino acids. Losses at the gene ends were 1 base for V and 0 bases for J; bases not matched to a gene: 3.

V gene TRBV6-6 combines with J gene TRBJ2-2; TRBD1 agrees at 7 bases. This CDR3 is built from 18 residues. V shed 5 bases, J shed 5 bases, and the junction held 17 bases outside the gene matches. Looked up from germline, CDR1 is MNHNY and CDR2 is SVGAGI (reference sequence). The CDR3 nucleotides read TGTGCCAGCAGTCAGGGGGAAGGCTCCAAAGGGTATACCGGGGAGCTGTTTTTT. It encodes CASSQGEGSKGYTGELFF.

This clone was recorded a few times. The V and J genes are TRBV4-1 and TRBJ2-2; D is unresolved. The CDR3 consists of 14 residues. Germline V lookup: CDR1 MGHRA, CDR2 YSYEKL. Trimming took off 0 bases at V and 8 bases at J, with 10 bases between the two ends. This CDR3 is CASSQDPSGGELFF. The CDR3 DNA reads TGCGCCAGCAGCCAAGACCCGTCTGGGGGGGAGCTGTTTTTT.

The chain joins TRBV27 to TRBJ1-6; no firm D call. The CDR3 covers 13 residues. Germline V lookup: CDR1 MNHEY, CDR2 SMNVEV (reference sequence). V lost 5 bases and J 8 bases, leaving 10 bases between the germline ends. The CDR3 DNA sequence: TGTGCCAGCAGTCCCGACCGTGATTCACCCCTCCACTTT. It encodes CASSPDRDSPLHF.

The rearrangement links TRBV2 to TRBJ1-2, with D perhaps matching TRBD1 (6 bases). V lost 3 bases to trimming and J lost 5 bases, with 13 bases between them. The CDR3 runs to 14 residues. CDR1 and CDR2 from the germline V gene are SNHLY and FYNNEI. Here the CDR3 DNA reads TGTGCCAGCAGTGACGGGGGGCGCGATTATGGCTACACCTTC. Translating gives CASSDGGRDYGYTF.

The chain combines TRBV5-1 with TRBJ2-1; the D gene is possibly TRBD2 (5 bases). CDR1 and CDR2 from the germline V gene are SGHRS and YFSETQ. V lost 4 bases, J lost 10 bases, and 12 bases lay in between. The CDR3 is 12 residues long. CDR3 residues: CASSPFGVEQFF. In DNA form, the CDR3 reads TGCGCCAGCAGCCCGTTCGGGGTGGAGCAGTTCTTC. The whole variable domain, filled in from reference TRBV5-1 and TRBJ2-1, reads KAGVTQTPRYLIKTRGQQVTLSCSPISGHRSVSWYQQTPGQGLQFLFEYFSETQRNKGNFPGRFSGRQFSNSRSEMNVSTLELGDSALYLCASSPFGVEQFFGPGTRLTVL.

The chain has TRBV7-9 and TRBJ2-7; D is unclear. V lost 5 bases and J 6 bases, leaving 8 bases between the germline ends. Germline V CDR1 and CDR2: SEHNR, FQNEAQ (reference sequence). The CDR3 runs 11 residues. The CDR3 nucleotides read TGTGCCAGCAGCATTCATTTCGAGCAGTACTTC. This translates into CASSIHFEQYF.

The rearrangement links TRBV21-1 to TRBJ1-2. TRBV21-1 represents a pseudogene. The CDR3 totals 13 residues. This chain's CDR3 is CASSKVRNYGYTF. As DNA, the CDR3 is TGTGCCAGCAGCAAAGTAAGGAACTATGGCTACACCTTC.

The chain has TRBV7-9 and TRBJ1-1, with D unresolved. Germline CDR1 reads SEHNR; CDR2 reads FQNEAQ (reference sequence). The CDR3 is made up of 14 amino acids. V was pared by 1 base and J by 5 bases, with 11 bases between. The CDR3: CASSLDRRPTEAFF. Here the CDR3 DNA reads TGTGCCAGCAGCTTAGACAGACGGCCTACTGAAGCTTTCTTT. Full variable domain (outside the CDR3, taken from reference TRBV7-9 and TRBJ1-1): DTGVSQNPRHKITKRGQNVTFRCDPISEHNRLYWYRQTLGQGPEFLTYFQNEAQLEKSRLLSDRFSAERPKGSFSTLEIQRTEQGDSAMYLCASSLDRRPTEAFFGQGTRLTVV.

V usage is TRBV9 and J usage is TRBJ2-2; possible D gene TRBD1, 6 bases. Trimming took off 1 base at V and 2 bases at J, with 12 bases between the two ends. Looked up from germline, CDR1 is SGDLS and CDR2 is YYNGEE. This CDR3 region has 16 residues. In DNA form, the CDR3 reads TGTGCCAGCAGCGTATCAAAGGGGACAAACACCGGGGAGCTGTTTTTT. Translation: CASSVSKGTNTGELFF.

This clone was recorded only once. The chain links TRBV19 to TRBJ2-7; D possibly corresponds to TRBD2 (6 bases). The CDR3 runs 15 residues. CDR1 and CDR2 (germline): LNHDA, SQIVND (reference sequence). The V end lost 5 bases, the J end lost 0 bases, and 14 bases lay between the germline ends. Written as DNA, the CDR3 is TGTGCCAGTAGTTTCTTCGGCGGGGCCTCCTACGAGCAGTACTTC. Its translation: CASSFFGGASYEQYF.

The rearrangement uses TRBV9 and TRBJ2-1, with 8 bases that match TRBD2. After removal of 4 bases from V and 6 bases from J, the junction contained 9 bases not matched to a gene. This CDR3 has 15 residues. CDR1 is SGDLS and CDR2 is YYNGEE in the germline V gene. The CDR3 protein is CASSINHRGGNEQFF. CDR3 DNA sequence: TGTGCCAGCAGCATTAATCACCGGGGGGGCAATGAGCAGTTCTTC.

The rearrangement uses TRBV6-7 and TRBJ2-2; D is unclear. TRBV6-7 is labeled an ORF, and its function is uncertain. CDR3 length: 16 residues. Trimming shortened V by 0 bases and J by 3 bases, and 11 bases separated the two germline ends. The CDR3 sequence: CASSYSRPRDTGELFF. The DNA for the CDR3 is TGTGCCAGCAGTTACTCGCGTCCTCGGGACACCGGGGAGCTGTTTTTT.

The chain uses TRBV2 and TRBJ1-1; tentative D call: TRBD1 (6 bases). CDR3 size: 12 residues. Germline V lookup: CDR1 SNHLY, CDR2 FYNNEI. The CDR3 loop reads CASGQPNTEAFF. CDR3 nucleotide sequence: TGTGCGTCAGGACAGCCAAACACTGAAGCTTTCTTT.

The V gene is TRBV5-6, the J gene TRBJ1-2; D remains unclear. CDR3 length equals 14 residues. The germline gives CDR1 SGHDT, CDR2 YYEEEE. V was shortened by 0 bases and J by 0 bases, with 6 bases between the two germline ends. CDR3 region: CASSLDIANYGYTF. CDR3 in DNA: TGTGCCAGCAGCTTGGACATCGCTAACTATGGCTACACCTTC. Together with reference TRBV5-6 and TRBJ1-2, the CDR3 gives the full variable domain: DAGVTQSPTHLIKTRGQQVTLRCSPKSGHDTVSWYQQALGQGPQFIFQYYEEEERQRGNFPDRFSGHQFPNYSSELNVNALLLGDSALYLCASSLDIANYGYTFGSGTRLTVV.

V is TRBV7-8 and J is TRBJ2-7, with 11 positions matching TRBD2. The germline gives CDR1 SGHVS, CDR2 FQNEAQ. The CDR3 has 14 residues. V lost 5 bases to trimming and J lost 5 bases; unmatched junction nucleotides: 5. The CDR3 here is CASSTLAGGDEQYF. Written as DNA, the CDR3 is TGTGCCAGCAGCACCTTAGCGGGAGGGGACGAGCAGTACTTC.

The V gene is TRBV27, the J gene TRBJ2-7; 9 bases match TRBD1. This CDR3 has 14 residues. V lost 5 bases to trimming and J lost 7 bases; unmatched junction nucleotides: 9. Germline V lookup: CDR1 MNHEY, CDR2 SMNVEV (reference sequence). The CDR3 region is CASSPGTGRREQYF. For the CDR3, the DNA is TGTGCCAGCAGTCCGGGGACAGGGAGGAGGGAGCAGTACTTC.

V gene TRBV29-1 combines with J gene TRBJ2-1; D gene ambiguous. The CDR3 length is 11 residues. Germline assignment: CDR1 SQVTM and CDR2 ANQGSEA. Trimming took 0 bases from V and 9 from J, leaving 6 bases between them. The CDR3 is CSVEESSEQFF. CDR3 sequence (DNA): TGCAGCGTTGAAGAAAGTTCTGAGCAGTTCTTC.

The V and J genes are TRBV10-3 and TRBJ2-2; possible D gene TRBD1, 5 bases. From germline, CDR1 is ENHRY and CDR2 SYGVKD. V lost 4 bases, J lost 3 bases, and 12 bases lay in between. CDR3 length: 15 amino acids. DNA for the CDR3: TGTGCCATCAGTGGGACACCCCCGGACACCGGGGAGCTGTTTTTT. Protein sequence: CAISGTPPDTGELFF.

CDR3 DNA: TGTGCCAGCAGTGAACAAAAAGAGACCCAGTACTTC. It is translated as CASSEQKETQYF. The V gene is TRBV6-1, the J gene TRBJ2-5; no clear D. Germline CDR1 reads MNHNS; CDR2 reads SASEGT. This CDR3 region has 12 residues. V was trimmed by 2 bases and J by 3 bases, leaving 4 bases between them.

The chain carries TRBV15 and TRBJ1-1, with TRBD1 as a possible D gene (5 bases). Germline V CDR1 and CDR2: LNHNV, YYDKDF (reference sequence). There are 13 residues in the CDR3. The V end lost 5 bases, the J end lost 1 base, and 8 bases lay between the germline ends. CDR3 sequence: CATSPGRNTEAFF. CDR3 bases: TGTGCCACCAGCCCAGGGAGGAACACTGAAGCTTTCTTT.